This TCR beta chain is from a study of blood T cell repertoires in COVID-19. For the study at large: Sites across the United States, Italy and Spain contributed samples from acute and convalescent COVID-19. T cells, B-cell-depleted T cells, or PBMCs provided the cDNA or gDNA that served as material.

Per the original data handling: Amplification of reference gene primers provided the estimated nucleated cell counts. Method: immunoSEQ multiplex PCR; TCRdb's copy keeps in-frame clones and lacks some. From that table come the V and J calls and clone size; the DNA was used to work out D and trimming. The sample has 270,000 or so clones; about 81% are singletons. CDR3 size: 19 residues. Germline values: CDR1 SEHNR, CDR2 FQNEAQ (reference sequence). The trim removed 4 bases at V and 0 bases at J, leaving 12 bases unmatched. While infection was still active, Seattle patients were enrolled and then followed longitudinally.

The specimen was peripheral blood. This sequence joins TRBV7-9 and TRBJ1-3, with 10 bases identical to TRBD1. The TCR was taken from a human donor with COVID-19, enrolled during active disease. The donor label of this sample is uncertain. The CDR3 here is CASSSLTDRGRFSGNTIYF. The CDR3 nucleotides read TGTGCCAGCAGCTCGCTAACTGACAGGGGGCGATTCTCTGGAAACACCATATATTTT.